This entry concerns a single T cell receptor beta chain. The entry originates in a study of T cell changes during pregnancy in multiple sclerosis. Trimming removed 7 bases from V and 6 bases from J; junction bases left unmatched: 6. CDR1 is SNHLY, CDR2 FYNNEI, per germline. This CDR3 region has 12 residues. The protocol was immunoSEQ multiplex PCR, while the TCRdb copy is restricted to in-frame clones and leaves out a portion. Found here are tens of thousands of clones, around nine tenths of them singletons; the top ten hold over 4.5%. This specimen consisted of CD8+ T cells from peripheral blood mononuclear cells, obtained before pregnancy. The chain couples TRBV2 to TRBJ2-7, with 7 bases aligning to TRBD1. The receptor comes from a female donor with multiple sclerosis, enrolled in a pregnancy study. The DNA of the CDR3 is TGTGCCAGCATCGGACAGGCGGCCGAGCAGTACTTC. This gives the protein CASIGQAAEQYF. Combining the CDR3 with reference TRBV2 and TRBJ2-7 gives the whole variable domain EPEVTQTPSHQVTQMGQEVILRCVPISNHLYFYWYRQILGQKVEFLVSFYNNEISEKSEIFDDQFSVERPDGSNFTLKIRSTKLEDSAMYFCASIGQAAEQYFGPGTRLTVT.